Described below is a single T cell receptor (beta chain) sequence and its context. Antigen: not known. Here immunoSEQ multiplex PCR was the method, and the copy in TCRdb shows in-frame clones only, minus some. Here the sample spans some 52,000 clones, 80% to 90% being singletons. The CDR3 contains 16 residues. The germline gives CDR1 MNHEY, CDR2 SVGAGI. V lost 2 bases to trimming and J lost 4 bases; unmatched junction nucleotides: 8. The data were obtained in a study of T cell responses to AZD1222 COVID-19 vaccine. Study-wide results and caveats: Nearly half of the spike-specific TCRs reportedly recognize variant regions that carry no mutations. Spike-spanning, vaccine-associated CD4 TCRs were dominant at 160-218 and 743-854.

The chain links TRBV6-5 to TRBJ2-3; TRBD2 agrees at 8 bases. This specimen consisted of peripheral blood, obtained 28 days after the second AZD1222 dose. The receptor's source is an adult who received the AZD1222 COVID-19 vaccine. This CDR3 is CASSYRAGEVADTQYF. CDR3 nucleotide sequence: TGTGCCAGCAGTTACCGAGCGGGAGAGGTCGCAGATACGCAGTATTTT.